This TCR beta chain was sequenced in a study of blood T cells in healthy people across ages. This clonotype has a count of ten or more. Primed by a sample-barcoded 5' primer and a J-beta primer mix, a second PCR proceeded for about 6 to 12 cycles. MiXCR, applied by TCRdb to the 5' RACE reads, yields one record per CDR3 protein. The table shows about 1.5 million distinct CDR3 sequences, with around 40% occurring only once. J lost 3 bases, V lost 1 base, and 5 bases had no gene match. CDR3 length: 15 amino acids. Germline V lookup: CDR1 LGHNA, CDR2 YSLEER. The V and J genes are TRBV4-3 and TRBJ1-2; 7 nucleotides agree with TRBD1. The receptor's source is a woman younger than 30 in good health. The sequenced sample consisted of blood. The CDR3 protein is CASSQAGTVDYGYTF. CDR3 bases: TGCGCCAGCAGCCAAGCCGGGACAGTAGACTATGGCTACACCTTC.